This T cell receptor beta chain is from a study of T cell responses to AZD1222 COVID-19 vaccine. Study results and caveats: Only a handful of AZD1222 recipients, several in all, had baseline seropositivity.

Remarks on this clone: Its specificity is not known.

The CDR3 has 12 residues. V dropped 7 bases and J dropped 5 bases, with 12 bases sitting between them. Germline V gene sequence: CDR1 SGHTS, CDR2 YDEGEE. The method was immunoSEQ multiplex PCR; TCRdb's version includes in-frame clones alone and lacks a portion of them. The repertoire has approximately 80,000 clones, approximately 85% of them found once; the top ten carry about 3.5%. The material was peripheral blood, obtained 28 days after the second AZD1222 dose. This sequence originates from an adult who received the AZD1222 COVID-19 vaccine. The rearrangement links TRBV5-8 to TRBJ2-5; TRBD1 might be the D (6 bases). The CDR3 here is CASARGEETQYF. CDR3 coding DNA: TGTGCCAGCGCCAGGGGTGAGGAGACCCAGTACTTC.